One sample yielded the 5 T cell receptor beta chains listed below, sequenced in a study of blood T cell repertoires in COVID-19. Sequencing was performed with immunoSEQ multiplex PCR; in TCRdb, only in-frame clones are kept and a portion is missing. The table lists over 65,000 clones, approximately 90% of them singletons. Sequencing input: peripheral blood. Receptors were obtained from a man between 45 and 60 years old with active COVID-19.

The V call is TRBV28, the J call TRBJ2-1, with 15 bases aligning to TRBD2. This CDR3 comprises 15 residues. Per germline, CDR1 MDHEN and CDR2 SYDVKM. For the CDR3, the DNA is TGTGTTGCCAGCCCGGGACTAGCGGGAGGTGGTGAGCAGTTCTTC. It codes for CVASPGLAGGGEQFF.

The gene calls are TRBV27 and TRBJ2-1, with TRBD2 matching over 8 bases. Trimming removed 2 bases from V and 3 bases from J; junction bases left unmatched: 6. Germline CDR1 reads MNHEY; CDR2 reads SMNVEV (reference sequence). CDR3 size: 16 residues. CDR3 loop: CASSLRAGGLYNEQFF. The DNA of the CDR3 is TGTGCCAGCAGTTTAAGGGCGGGGGGTCTCTACAATGAGCAGTTCTTC.

The CDR3 sequence is CASSPTSGPSYEQYF. CDR3 sequence (DNA): TGTGCCAGCAGCCCTACTAGCGGGCCGTCCTACGAGCAGTACTTC. J is TRBJ2-7 and V is TRBV3-1 (or the pseudogene TRBV3-2), with 9 positions matching TRBD2. Germline loops: CDR1 LGHDT, CDR2 YNNKEL (reference sequence). V lost 4 bases and J lost 1; bases outside the gene matches: 5. This CDR3 is 15 amino acids long.

This clone was counted only a few times. V and J are TRBV5-8 and TRBJ2-5, with a weak D call TRBD2 (6 bases). Trimming took 4 bases from V and 1 from J, leaving 14 bases between them. The CDR3 totals 15 residues. Germline V gene data show CDR1 as SGHTS and CDR2 as YDEGEE. CDR3 in DNA: TGTGCCAGCAGCAATATCCTAGCGTCCCAAGAGACCCAGTACTTC. This encodes CASSNILASQETQYF.

The gene calls are TRBV5-4 and TRBJ1-4, with D possibly being TRBD1 (6 bases). Trimming took off 4 bases at V and 5 bases at J, with 12 bases between the two ends. Germline assignment: CDR1 SGHNT and CDR2 YYREEE (reference sequence). The CDR3 loop spans 14 amino acids. The CDR3 reads CASSKGGVNEKLFF. DNA for the CDR3: TGTGCCAGCAGCAAAGGGGGGGTGAATGAAAAACTGTTTTTT.